A selection of T cell receptor beta chains follows, all from one sample in a study of identical twins. Via MiXCR, TCRdb re-called the 5' RACE reads, giving one row per CDR3 protein. The sample shows 650,000 to 800,000 distinct CDR3 sequences, more than 6.5% of them seen only once. The sample was also linked to a second study, of yellow fever vaccine responses in identical twins.

Material for sequencing was PBMCs. These receptors originate from a woman aged 18-29 years in good health. Both conserved end residues are part of each CDR3. The D gene is left open where the match is weak. Expanded clones get a size class; other rows say once, few or many, or leave the size out.

j_gene | abundance | d_gene | v_gene | CDR3nt | CDR3aa
TRBJ2-3 | . | TRBD2 | TRBV5-4 | TGTGCCAGCAGCTTGGTACGGGGGGGAAGCACAGATACGCAGTATTTT | CASSLVRGGSTDTQYF
TRBJ2-7 | . | . | TRBV5-4 | TGTGCCAGCAGCGACCGGGGGGCCGGATTTCCCGAGCAGTACTTC | CASSDRGAGFPEQYF
TRBJ2-7 | many | TRBD1 | TRBV7-9 | TGTGCCAGCAGCCCCCCGGGACAGGGAAGCGAGCAGTACTTC | CASSPPGQGSEQYF
TRBJ2-7 | few | TRBD2 | TRBV29-1 | TGCAGCGTTGTATCCCCCAGCGGGGGGCGGTACGAGCAGTACTTC | CSVVSPSGGRYEQYF
TRBJ2-7 | many | . | TRBV27 | TGTGCCAGCAGTCCACTCGACGGAACCTACGAGCAGTACTTC | CASSPLDGTYEQYF
TRBJ2-2 | few | . | TRBV4-2 | TGTGCCAGCAGCCAAGGAATAGGGACGAACACCGGGGAGCTGTTTTTT | CASSQGIGTNTGELFF
TRBJ2-1 | few | . | TRBV27 | TGTGCCAGCAGTTTAACCCTCGGAAGCTACAATGAGCAGTTCTTC | CASSLTLGSYNEQFF
TRBJ2-1 | few | TRBD2 | TRBV4-1 | TGCGCCAGCAGCCCCGAAGGACTAGCGGGAGGGTATGAGCAGTTCTTC | CASSPEGLAGGYEQFF
TRBJ1-1 | many | . | TRBV5-1 | TGCGCCAGCAGCCCGATCGGCCAGGACACTGAAGCTTTCTTT | CASSPIGQDTEAFF
TRBJ2-1 | once | . | TRBV19 | TGTGCCAGTAGTATTAGCGGATCCCAAGGGAACAGGGGGCAGTTCTTC | CASSISGSQGNRGQFF
TRBJ2-7 | . | . | TRBV20-1 | TGCAGTGCGCGACTTCGACTGGAGTCCTACGAGCAGTACTTC | CSARLRLESYEQYF
TRBJ2-1 | many | . | TRBV3-1 | TGTGCCAGCAGCCAAGAAGGGGGGTTGAGCTCCTACAATGAGCAGTTCTTC | CASSQEGGLSSYNEQFF
TRBJ1-3 | few | . | TRBV10-1 | TGCGCCAGCAGTGAAACGCGAGGAAGCTCTGGAAACACCATATATTTT | CASSETRGSSGNTIYF
TRBJ2-1 | . | TRBD2 | TRBV2 | TGTGCCAGCAGGGGACTAGGTGGGTATGAGCAGTTCTTC | CASRGLGGYEQFF
TRBJ2-1 | . | . | TRBV29-1 | TGCAGCGTTGACGTATCCGGGAGATTCTTC | CSVDVSGRFF
TRBJ2-7 | few | TRBD2 | TRBV6-1 | TGTGCCAGCAGCCCCGGGGGGGGCACCTACGAGCAGTACTTC | CASSPGGGTYEQYF
TRBJ2-7 | many | . | TRBV7-7 | TGTGCTAGCAGCTTAACCCCGTTGGAGGACCTCTCCTACGAGCAGTACTTC | CASSLTPLEDLSYEQYF
TRBJ2-3 | . | TRBD2 | TRBV7-6 | TGTGCCAGCAGCTTACGCGGGGGAATGGGCACAGATACGCAGTATTTT | CASSLRGGMGTDTQYF
TRBJ2-1 | many | . | TRBV6-2/TRBV6-3 | TGTGCCAGCAGTTTCGGGACACGATTCAATGAGCAGTTCTTC | CASSFGTRFNEQFF
TRBJ2-1 | few | TRBD2 | TRBV18 | TGTGCCAGCTCACCGCGACTAGCGGGGGACGACAATGAGCAGTTCTTC | CASSPRLAGDDNEQFF
TRBJ2-3 | many | TRBD2 | TRBV7-2 | TGTGCCAGCAGCTTTACGGGACTAGCGGTAACAGATACGCAGTATTTT | CASSFTGLAVTDTQYF
TRBJ2-1 | many | . | TRBV5-1 | TGCGCCAGCAGCGAGGAGAGTAATCTTGGGTTCAATGAGCAGTTCTTC | CASSEESNLGFNEQFF
TRBJ2-1 | many | TRBD1 | TRBV28 | TGTGCCAGCAGTATCGGGGGACAGGGATATGGTGAGCAGTTCTTC | CASSIGGQGYGEQFF
TRBJ2-1 | few | TRBD1 | TRBV15 | TGTGCCACCAGCTTTGGGACAGGTAACAATGAGCAGTTCTTC | CATSFGTGNNEQFF
TRBJ2-4 | few | . | TRBV3-1 | TGTGCCAGCAGCCAAGGGGCGGCAGCCAAAAACATTCAGTACTTC | CASSQGAAAKNIQYF
TRBJ1-2 | once | . | TRBV11-1 | TGTGCCAGCAGCCGTGGAGGATTGGGGGGCTACACCTTC | CASSRGGLGGYTF
TRBJ2-1 | . | . | TRBV11-2 | TGTGCCAGCAGCTTAGTATTTGGAGATGAGCAGTTCTTC | CASSLVFGDEQFF
TRBJ2-2 | . | TRBD2 | TRBV11-2 | TGTGCCAGCAGCTTAGACGGACTAGCGGCAAAGGTCGGGGAGCTGTTTTTT | CASSLDGLAAKVGELFF
TRBJ2-2 | few | . | TRBV12-3/TRBV12-4 | TGTGCCAGCAGTCTCAGGCCCACCGGGGAGCTGTTTTTT | CASSLRPTGELFF
TRBJ2-5 | few | . | TRBV25-1 | TGTGCCAGCAGTGAATCCAGGGCCCTCCAAGAGACCCAGTACTTC | CASSESRALQETQYF
TRBJ2-7 | few | TRBD2 | TRBV27 | TGTGCCAGCAGAGGACTAGCGGGAGCAAACGAGCAGTACTTC | CASRGLAGANEQYF
TRBJ2-1 | few | TRBD1 | TRBV6-4 | TGTGCCAGCAGCTACTCCGGGACAGGGGCCTACAATGAGCAGTTCTTC | CASSYSGTGAYNEQFF
TRBJ1-1 | . | . | TRBV6-1 | TGTGCCAGCTTTTTCAGTGCCTGGGGGGGCATGAACACTGAAGCTTTCTTT | CASFFSAWGGMNTEAFF
TRBJ2-1 | few | TRBD2 | TRBV28 | TGTGCCAGCAGTCCTGGGGGAGGGCGCTCCTACAATGAGCAGTTCTTC | CASSPGGGRSYNEQFF
TRBJ1-1 | . | . | TRBV5-6 | TGTGCCAGCAGCAGGGGACGGATGAACACTGAAGCTTTCTTT | CASSRGRMNTEAFF
TRBJ1-3 | . | TRBD1 | TRBV6-1 | TGTGCCAGCAGACCAAGACAGGGCTCTGGAAACACCATATATTTT | CASRPRQGSGNTIYF
TRBJ2-3 | . | TRBD2 | TRBV4-2 | TGTGCCAGCAGCCAAGTGGGACTAGCGGGAGATACGCAGTATTTT | CASSQVGLAGDTQYF
TRBJ2-3 | . | TRBD2 | TRBV9 | TGTGCCAGCAGCGTAGGGGGGGGAAGAGACACAGATACGCAGTATTTT | CASSVGGGRDTDTQYF
TRBJ1-2 | . | . | TRBV24-1 | TGTGCCACCAGTGCTCGCCGGGACAACCGCGGCTACACCTTC | CATSARRDNRGYTF
TRBJ2-7 | . | TRBD1 | TRBV20-1 | TGCAGTGCTAGAGGACGGACAGGGGGTTACGAGCAGTACTTC | CSARGRTGGYEQYF
TRBJ1-1 | few | TRBD1 | TRBV29-1 | TGCAGCGTTGTGAGGGGGCGAACGAACACTGAAGCTTTCTTT | CSVVRGRTNTEAFF
TRBJ2-4 | . | . | TRBV20-1 | TGCAGTGCTAGGGACAGCTCAGCCAAAAACATTCAGTACTTC | CSARDSSAKNIQYF
TRBJ2-7 | . | TRBD2 | TRBV20-1 | TGCAGTGCTAGAGATTCCCCAACCGGGCGGGGGGAGAGCCCCTACGAGCAGTACTTC | CSARDSPTGRGESPYEQYF
TRBJ2-2 | . | TRBD2 | TRBV2 | TGTGCCAGCAGCGTACCCAAACTAGCGGGAGTAAACACCGGGGAGCTGTTTTTT | CASSVPKLAGVNTGELFF
TRBJ1-2 | many | . | TRBV28 | TGTGCCAGCAGTTTGGGTCTTGGCTACACCTTC | CASSLGLGYTF
TRBJ2-1 | few | . | TRBV20-1 | TGCAGTGCTAGGGACCCTCGCAATGAGCAGTTCTTC | CSARDPRNEQFF
TRBJ2-5 | many | . | TRBV6-5 | TGTGCCAGCAGTTACCCAGGCCTGCGGAAGACCCAGTACTTC | CASSYPGLRKTQYF
TRBJ2-3 | . | . | TRBV4-3 | TGCGCCAGCAGCCAAGGGGAAGACAGGTACACAGATACGCAGTATTTT | CASSQGEDRYTDTQYF
TRBJ2-3 | many | . | TRBV12-3/TRBV12-4 | TGTGCCAGCAGTTTAGCCCTTACAGATACGCAGTATTTT | CASSLALTDTQYF
TRBJ2-1 | . | TRBD2 | TRBV6-1 | TGTGCCAGCACCAAACTCCGGGCTAGCGGCAACAATGAGCAGTTCTTC | CASTKLRASGNNEQFF
TRBJ2-5 | many | . | TRBV2 | TGTGCCAGCAGTGAAGAACGAGGGGAGACCCAGTACTTC | CASSEERGETQYF
TRBJ2-4 | . | . | TRBV2 | TGTGCCAGCAGCCAAGCTGGGGACAACATTCAGTACTTC | CASSQAGDNIQYF